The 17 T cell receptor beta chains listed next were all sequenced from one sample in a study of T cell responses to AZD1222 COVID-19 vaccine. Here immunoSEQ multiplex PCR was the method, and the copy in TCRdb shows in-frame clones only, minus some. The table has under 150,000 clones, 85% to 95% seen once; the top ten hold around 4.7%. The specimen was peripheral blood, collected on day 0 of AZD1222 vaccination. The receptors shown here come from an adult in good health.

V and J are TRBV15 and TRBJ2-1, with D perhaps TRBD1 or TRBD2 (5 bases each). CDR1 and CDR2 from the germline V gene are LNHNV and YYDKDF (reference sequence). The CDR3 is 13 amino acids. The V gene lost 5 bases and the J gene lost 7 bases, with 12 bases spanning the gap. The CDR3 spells CATSGDVGNEQFF. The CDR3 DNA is TGTGCCACCAGCGGGGACGTCGGGAATGAGCAGTTCTTC.

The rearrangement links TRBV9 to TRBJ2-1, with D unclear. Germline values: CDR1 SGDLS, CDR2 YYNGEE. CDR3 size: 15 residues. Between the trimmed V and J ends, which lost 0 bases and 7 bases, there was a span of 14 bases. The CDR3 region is CASSVVGWPENEQFF. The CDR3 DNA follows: TGTGCCAGCAGCGTAGTTGGGTGGCCAGAAAATGAGCAGTTCTTC.

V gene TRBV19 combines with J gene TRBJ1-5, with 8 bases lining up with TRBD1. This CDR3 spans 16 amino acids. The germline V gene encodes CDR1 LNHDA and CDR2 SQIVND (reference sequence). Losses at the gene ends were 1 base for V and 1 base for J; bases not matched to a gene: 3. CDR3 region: CASSIGTGRSNQPQHF. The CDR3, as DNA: TGTGCCAGTAGTATAGGGACAGGGAGAAGCAATCAGCCCCAGCATTTT. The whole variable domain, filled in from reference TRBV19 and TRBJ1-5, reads DGGITQSPKYLFRKEGQNVTLSCEQNLNHDAMYWYRQDPGQGLRLIYYSQIVNDFQKGDIAEGYSVSREKKESFPLTVTSAQKNPTAFYLCASSIGTGRSNQPQHFGDGTRLSIL.

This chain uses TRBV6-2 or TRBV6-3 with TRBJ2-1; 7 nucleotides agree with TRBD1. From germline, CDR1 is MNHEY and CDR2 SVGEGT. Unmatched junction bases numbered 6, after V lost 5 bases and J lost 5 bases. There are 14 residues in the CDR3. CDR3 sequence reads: CASSLNRGDNEQFF. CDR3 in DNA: TGTGCCAGCAGTCTAAACAGGGGAGACAATGAGCAGTTCTTC.

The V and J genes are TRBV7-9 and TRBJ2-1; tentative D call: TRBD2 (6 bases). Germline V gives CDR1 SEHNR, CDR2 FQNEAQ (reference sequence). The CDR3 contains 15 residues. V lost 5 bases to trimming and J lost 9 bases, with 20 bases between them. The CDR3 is CASSLLAGGGGEQFF. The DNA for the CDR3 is TGTGCCAGCAGCCTCCTAGCTGGGGGAGGCGGTGAGCAGTTCTTC.

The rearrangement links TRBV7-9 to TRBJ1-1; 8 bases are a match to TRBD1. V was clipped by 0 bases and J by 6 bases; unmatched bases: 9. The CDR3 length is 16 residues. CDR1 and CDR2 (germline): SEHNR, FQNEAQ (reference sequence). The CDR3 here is CASSLAPGQVNPEAFF. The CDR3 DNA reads TGTGCCAGCAGCTTAGCCCCGGGACAGGTAAATCCTGAAGCTTTCTTT. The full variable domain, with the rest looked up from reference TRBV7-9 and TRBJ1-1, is DTGVSQNPRHKITKRGQNVTFRCDPISEHNRLYWYRQTLGQGPEFLTYFQNEAQLEKSRLLSDRFSAERPKGSFSTLEIQRTEQGDSAMYLCASSLAPGQVNPEAFFGQGTRLTVV.

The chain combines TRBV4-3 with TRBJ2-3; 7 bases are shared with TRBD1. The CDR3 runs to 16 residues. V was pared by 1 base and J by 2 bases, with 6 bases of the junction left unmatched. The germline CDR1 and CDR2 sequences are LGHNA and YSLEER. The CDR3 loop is CASSQGDSTYTDTQYF. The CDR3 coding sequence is TGCGCCAGCAGCCAAGGGGACAGTACCTACACAGATACGCAGTATTTT.

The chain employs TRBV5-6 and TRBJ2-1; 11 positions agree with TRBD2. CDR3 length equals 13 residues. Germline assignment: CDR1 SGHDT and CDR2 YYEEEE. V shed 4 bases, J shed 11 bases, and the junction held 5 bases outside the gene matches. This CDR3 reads CASSGGLAEKQFF. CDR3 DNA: TGTGCCAGCAGCGGGGGACTAGCGGAGAAGCAGTTCTTC.

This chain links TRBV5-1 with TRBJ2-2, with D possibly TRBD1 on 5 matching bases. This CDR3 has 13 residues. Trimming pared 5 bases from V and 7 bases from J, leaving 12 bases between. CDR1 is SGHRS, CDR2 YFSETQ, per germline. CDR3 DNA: TGCGCCAGCAGTCCACCAGGGATCGGGGAGCTGTTTTTT. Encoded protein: CASSPPGIGELFF.

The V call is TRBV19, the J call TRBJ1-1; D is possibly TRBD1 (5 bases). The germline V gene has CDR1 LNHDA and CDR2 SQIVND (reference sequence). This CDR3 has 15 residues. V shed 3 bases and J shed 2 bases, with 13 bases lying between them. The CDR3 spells CASSIWADRNTEAFF. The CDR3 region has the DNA TGTGCCAGTAGTATTTGGGCCGACAGAAACACTGAAGCTTTCTTT.

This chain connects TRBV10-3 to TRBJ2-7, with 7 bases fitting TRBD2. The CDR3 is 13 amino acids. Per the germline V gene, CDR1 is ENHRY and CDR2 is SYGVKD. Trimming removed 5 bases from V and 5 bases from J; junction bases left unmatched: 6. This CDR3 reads CAISSRLADEQYF. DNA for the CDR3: TGTGCCATCAGTTCTCGACTAGCAGACGAGCAGTACTTC.

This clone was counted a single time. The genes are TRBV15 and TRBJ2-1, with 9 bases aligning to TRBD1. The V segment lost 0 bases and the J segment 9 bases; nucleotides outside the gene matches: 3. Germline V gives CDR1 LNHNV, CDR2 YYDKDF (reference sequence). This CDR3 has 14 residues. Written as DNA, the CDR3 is TGTGCCACCAGCAGAGACGGACAGGGGACTGAGCAGTTCTTC. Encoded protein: CATSRDGQGTEQFF.

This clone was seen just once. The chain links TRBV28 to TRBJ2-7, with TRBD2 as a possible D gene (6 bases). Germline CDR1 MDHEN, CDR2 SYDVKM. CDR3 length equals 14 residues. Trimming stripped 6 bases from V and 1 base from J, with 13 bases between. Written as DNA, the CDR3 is TGTGCCAGCAGCCGAGATGGACTATCCTACGAGCAGTACTTC. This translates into CASSRDGLSYEQYF.

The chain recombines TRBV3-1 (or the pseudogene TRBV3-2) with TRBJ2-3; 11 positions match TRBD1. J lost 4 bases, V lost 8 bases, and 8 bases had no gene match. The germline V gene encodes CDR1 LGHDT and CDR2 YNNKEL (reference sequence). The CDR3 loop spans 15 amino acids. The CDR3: CASGPGTGGPDTQYF. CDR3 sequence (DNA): TGTGCCAGCGGCCCGGGGACAGGGGGGCCAGATACGCAGTATTTT.

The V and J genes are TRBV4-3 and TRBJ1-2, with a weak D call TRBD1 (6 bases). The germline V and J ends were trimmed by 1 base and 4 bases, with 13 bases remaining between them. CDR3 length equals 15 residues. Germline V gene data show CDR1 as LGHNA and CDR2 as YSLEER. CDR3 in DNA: TGCGCCAGCAGCCAAGGGCCAGGGGCCTCCTATGGCTACACCTTC. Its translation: CASSQGPGASYGYTF.

CDR3 sequence (DNA): TGCGCCAGCAGCCAAGATGCGGGGGCCGCAGATACGCAGTATTTT. Translating gives CASSQDAGAADTQYF. The V call is TRBV4-3, the J call TRBJ2-3; the D gene is possibly TRBD2 (7 bases). Germline-derived CDR1 and CDR2 are LGHNA and YSLEER. The CDR3 extends over 15 amino acids. Trimming pared 0 bases from V and 4 bases from J, leaving 11 bases between.

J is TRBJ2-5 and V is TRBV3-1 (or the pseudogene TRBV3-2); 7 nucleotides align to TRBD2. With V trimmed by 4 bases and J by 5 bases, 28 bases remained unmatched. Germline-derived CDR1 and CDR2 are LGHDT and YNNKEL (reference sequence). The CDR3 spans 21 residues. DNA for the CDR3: TGTGCCAGCAGCCTCCATCGGGGTCAGGGTGGACTAGGGGCCGGCTGGGAGACCCAGTACTTC. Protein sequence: CASSLHRGQGGLGAGWETQYF.